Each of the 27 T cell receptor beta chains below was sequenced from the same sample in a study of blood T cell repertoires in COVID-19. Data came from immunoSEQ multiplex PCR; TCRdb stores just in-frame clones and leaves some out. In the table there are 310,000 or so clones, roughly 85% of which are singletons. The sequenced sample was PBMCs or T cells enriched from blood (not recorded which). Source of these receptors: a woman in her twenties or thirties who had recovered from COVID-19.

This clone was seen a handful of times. CDR3 nucleotides: TGTGCCAGCAGCTTAGGCGCCTCTGGGGCCAACGTCCTGACTTTC. This sequence encodes CASSLGASGANVLTF. The V gene is TRBV11-2, the J gene TRBJ2-6; the D is unclear. V was pared by 1 base and J by 0 bases, with 4 bases between. Germline V gene lookup returns CDR1 SGHAT and CDR2 FQNNGV. The CDR3 totals 15 residues.

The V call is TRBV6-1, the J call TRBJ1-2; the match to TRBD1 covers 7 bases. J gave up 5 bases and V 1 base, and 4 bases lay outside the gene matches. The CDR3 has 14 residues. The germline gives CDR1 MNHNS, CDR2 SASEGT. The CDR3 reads CASSEDDRVYGYTF. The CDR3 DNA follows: TGTGCCAGCAGTGAAGATGACAGGGTATATGGCTACACCTTC.

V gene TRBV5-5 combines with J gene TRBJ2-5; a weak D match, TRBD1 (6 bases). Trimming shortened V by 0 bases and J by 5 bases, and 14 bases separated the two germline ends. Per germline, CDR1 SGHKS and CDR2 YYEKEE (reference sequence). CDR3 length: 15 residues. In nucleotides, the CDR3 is TGTGCCAGCAGCTTGGTTGCAGGGGTGGTGGAGACCCAGTACTTC. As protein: CASSLVAGVVETQYF.

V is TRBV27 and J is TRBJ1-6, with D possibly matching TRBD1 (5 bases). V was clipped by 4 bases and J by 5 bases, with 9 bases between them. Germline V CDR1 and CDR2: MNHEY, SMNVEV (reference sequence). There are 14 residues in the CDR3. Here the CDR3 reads CASSSRVHNSPLHF. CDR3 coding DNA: TGTGCCAGCAGTTCCAGGGTCCATAATTCACCCCTCCACTTT.

In DNA form, the CDR3 reads TGTGCCAGCTCACCGGGGAAGGGGTGGTACGAGCAGTACTTC. Residues: CASSPGKGWYEQYF. The chain employs TRBV18 and TRBJ2-7; D perhaps matches TRBD1 (5 bases). This CDR3 comprises 14 residues. Trimming cost V 3 bases and J 4 bases, with 13 bases left between them. Germline-derived CDR1 and CDR2 are KGHSH and LQKENI.

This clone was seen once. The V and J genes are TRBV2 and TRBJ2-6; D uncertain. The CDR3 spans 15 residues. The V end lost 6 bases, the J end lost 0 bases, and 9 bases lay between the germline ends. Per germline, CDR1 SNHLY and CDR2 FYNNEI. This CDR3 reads CASRRHNSGANVLTF. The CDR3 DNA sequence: TGTGCCAGCAGGCGACACAACTCTGGGGCCAACGTCCTGACTTTC.

CDR3 DNA: TGCGCCAGCAGCGAGCCGGGTCCCGCCGCCGAGCAGTACTTC. Translation gives CASSEPGPAAEQYF. The V call is TRBV5-1, the J call TRBJ2-7, with D hard to call. V was trimmed by 4 bases and J by 6 bases, leaving 17 bases between them. CDR1 and CDR2 (germline): SGHRS, YFSETQ. The CDR3 totals 14 residues.

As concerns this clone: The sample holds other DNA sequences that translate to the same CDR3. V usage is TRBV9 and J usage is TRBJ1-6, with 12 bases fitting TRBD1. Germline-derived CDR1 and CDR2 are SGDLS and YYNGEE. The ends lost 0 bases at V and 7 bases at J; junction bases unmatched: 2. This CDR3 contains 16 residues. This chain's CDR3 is CASSVEGTGGNSPLHF. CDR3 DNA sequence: TGTGCCAGCAGCGTAGAAGGGACAGGGGGCAATTCACCCCTCCACTTT.

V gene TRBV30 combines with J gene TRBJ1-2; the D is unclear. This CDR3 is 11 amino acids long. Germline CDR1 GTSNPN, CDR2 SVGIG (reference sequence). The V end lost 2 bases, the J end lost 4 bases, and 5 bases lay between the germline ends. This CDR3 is CAWSLGYGYTF. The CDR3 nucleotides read TGTGCCTGGAGTCTCGGCTATGGCTACACCTTC.

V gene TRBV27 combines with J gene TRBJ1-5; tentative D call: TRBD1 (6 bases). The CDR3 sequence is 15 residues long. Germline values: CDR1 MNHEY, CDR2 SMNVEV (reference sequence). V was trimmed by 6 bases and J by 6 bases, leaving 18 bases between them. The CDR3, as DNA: TGTGCCAGCAGAACCTACAGGGTCGTCGGTCAGCCCCAGCATTTT. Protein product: CASRTYRVVGQPQHF.

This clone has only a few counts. This chain's CDR3 is CATSGPQGLEYEQYF. The CDR3 DNA reads as TGTGCCACCAGCGGACCTCAGGGGCTCGAATACGAGCAGTACTTC. The chain couples TRBV15 to TRBJ2-7, with D tentatively TRBD1 (6 bases). The germline V gene has CDR1 LNHNV and CDR2 YYDKDF (reference sequence). V dropped 5 bases and J dropped 4 bases, with 18 bases sitting between them. The CDR3 is 15 residues long.

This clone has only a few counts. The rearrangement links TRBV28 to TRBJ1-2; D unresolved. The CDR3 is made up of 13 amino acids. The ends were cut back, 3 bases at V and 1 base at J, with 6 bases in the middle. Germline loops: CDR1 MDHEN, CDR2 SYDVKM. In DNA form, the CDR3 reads TGTGCCAGCAGTTTTCAGGTTAACTATGGCTACACCTTC. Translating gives CASSFQVNYGYTF.

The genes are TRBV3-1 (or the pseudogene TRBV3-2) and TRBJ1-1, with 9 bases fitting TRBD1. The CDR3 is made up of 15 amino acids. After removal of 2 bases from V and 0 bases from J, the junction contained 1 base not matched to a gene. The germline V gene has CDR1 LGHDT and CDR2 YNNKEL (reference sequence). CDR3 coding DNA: TGTGCCAGCAGCCAAACAGGGGGCATGAACACTGAAGCTTTCTTT. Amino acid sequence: CASSQTGGMNTEAFF.

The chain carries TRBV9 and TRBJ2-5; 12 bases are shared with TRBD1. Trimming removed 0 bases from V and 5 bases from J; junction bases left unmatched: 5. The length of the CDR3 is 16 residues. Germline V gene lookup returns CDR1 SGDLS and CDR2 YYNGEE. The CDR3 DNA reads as TGTGCCAGCAGCGTAGGGGGGACAGGGGGCCTGGAGACCCAGTACTTC. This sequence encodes CASSVGGTGGLETQYF.

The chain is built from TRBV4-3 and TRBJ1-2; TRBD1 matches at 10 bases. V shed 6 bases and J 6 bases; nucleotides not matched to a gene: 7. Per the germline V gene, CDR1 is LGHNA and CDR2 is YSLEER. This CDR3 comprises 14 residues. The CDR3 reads CASRFDRGRDGYTF. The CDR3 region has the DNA TGCGCCAGCAGGTTTGACAGGGGGCGGGATGGCTACACCTTC.

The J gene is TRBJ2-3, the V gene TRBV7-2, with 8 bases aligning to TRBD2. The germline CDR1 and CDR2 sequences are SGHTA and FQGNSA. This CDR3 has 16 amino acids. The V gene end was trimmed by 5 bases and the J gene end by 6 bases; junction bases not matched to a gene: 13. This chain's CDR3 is CASSLTSGGATDTQYF. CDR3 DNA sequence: TGTGCCAGCAGCCTTACGTCCGGGGGGGCCACCGATACGCAGTATTTT.

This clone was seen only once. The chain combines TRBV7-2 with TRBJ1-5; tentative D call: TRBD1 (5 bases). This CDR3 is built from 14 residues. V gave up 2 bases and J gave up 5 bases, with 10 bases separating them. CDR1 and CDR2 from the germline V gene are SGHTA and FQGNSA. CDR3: CASSLILRDQPQHF. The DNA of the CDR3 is TGTGCCAGCAGCTTAATCCTCAGGGATCAGCCCCAGCATTTT.

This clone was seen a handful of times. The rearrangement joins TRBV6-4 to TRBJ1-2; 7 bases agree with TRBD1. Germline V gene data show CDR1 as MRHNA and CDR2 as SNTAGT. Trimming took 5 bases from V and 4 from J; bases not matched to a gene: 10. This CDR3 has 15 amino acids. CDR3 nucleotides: TGTGCCAGCAGTCTGGGACAGAATACTGGCTATGGCTACACCTTC. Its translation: CASSLGQNTGYGYTF.

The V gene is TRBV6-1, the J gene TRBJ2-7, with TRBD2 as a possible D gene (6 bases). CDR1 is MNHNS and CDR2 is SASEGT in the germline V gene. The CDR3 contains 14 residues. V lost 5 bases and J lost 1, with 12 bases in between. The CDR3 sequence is CASSYAGTSYEQYF. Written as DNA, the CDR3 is TGTGCCAGCAGTTATGCAGGGACTTCCTACGAGCAGTACTTC.

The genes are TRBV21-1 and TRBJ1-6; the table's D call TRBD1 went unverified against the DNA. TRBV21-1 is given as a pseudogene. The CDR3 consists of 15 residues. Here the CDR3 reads CARKWIGGIDSPLHF. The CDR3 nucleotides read TGTGCCAGGAAATGGATAGGGGGCATCGATTCACCCCTCCACTTT.

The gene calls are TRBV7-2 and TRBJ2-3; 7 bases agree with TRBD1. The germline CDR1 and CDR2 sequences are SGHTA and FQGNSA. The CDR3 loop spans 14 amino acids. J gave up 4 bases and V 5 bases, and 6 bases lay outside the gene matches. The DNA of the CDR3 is TGTGCCAGCAGCGCCCGGACAGGACCAGATACGCAGTATTTT. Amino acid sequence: CASSARTGPDTQYF.

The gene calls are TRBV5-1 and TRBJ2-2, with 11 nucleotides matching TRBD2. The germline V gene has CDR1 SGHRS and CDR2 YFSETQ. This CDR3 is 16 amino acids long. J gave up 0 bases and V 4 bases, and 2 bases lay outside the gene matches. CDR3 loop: CASSGTSGANTGELFF. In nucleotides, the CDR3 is TGCGCCAGCAGCGGGACTAGCGGCGCGAACACCGGGGAGCTGTTTTTT.

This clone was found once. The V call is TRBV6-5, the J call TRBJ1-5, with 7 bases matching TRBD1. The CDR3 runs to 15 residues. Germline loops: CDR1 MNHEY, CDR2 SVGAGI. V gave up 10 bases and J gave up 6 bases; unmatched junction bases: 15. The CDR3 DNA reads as TGTGCCACCCGCAACGGACAGGCCTTGGGTCAGCCCCAGCATTTT. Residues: CATRNGQALGQPQHF.

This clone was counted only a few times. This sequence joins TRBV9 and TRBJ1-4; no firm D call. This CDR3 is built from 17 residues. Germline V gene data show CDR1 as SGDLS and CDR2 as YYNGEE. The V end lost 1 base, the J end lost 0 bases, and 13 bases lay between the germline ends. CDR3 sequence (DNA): TGTGCCAGCAGCGTAATGGCAGGCCTTGCAACTAATGAAAAACTGTTTTTT. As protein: CASSVMAGLATNEKLFF.

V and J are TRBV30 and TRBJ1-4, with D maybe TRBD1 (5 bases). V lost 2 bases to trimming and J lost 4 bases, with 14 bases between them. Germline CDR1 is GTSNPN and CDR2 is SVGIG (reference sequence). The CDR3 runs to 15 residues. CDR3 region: CAWSPLQGYNEKLFF. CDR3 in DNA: TGTGCCTGGAGTCCCCTGCAGGGTTATAATGAAAAACTGTTTTTT. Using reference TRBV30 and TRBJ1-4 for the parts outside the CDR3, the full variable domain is SQTIHQWPATLVQPVGSPLSLECTVEGTSNPNLYWYRQAAGRGLQLLFYSVGIGQISSEVPQNLSASRPQDRQFILSSKKLLLSDSGFYLCAWSPLQGYNEKLFFGSGTQLSVL.

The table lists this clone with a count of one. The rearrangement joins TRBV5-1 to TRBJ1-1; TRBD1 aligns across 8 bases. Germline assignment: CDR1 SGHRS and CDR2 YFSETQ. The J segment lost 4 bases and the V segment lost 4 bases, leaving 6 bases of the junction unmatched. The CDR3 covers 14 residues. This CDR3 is CASSTKTGVTEAFF. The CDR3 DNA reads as TGCGCCAGCAGCACCAAGACAGGGGTCACTGAAGCTTTCTTT.

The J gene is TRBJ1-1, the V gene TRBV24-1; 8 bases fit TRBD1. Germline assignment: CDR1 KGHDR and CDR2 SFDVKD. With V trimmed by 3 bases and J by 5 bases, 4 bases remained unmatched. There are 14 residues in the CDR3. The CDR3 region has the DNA TGTGCCACCAGTGATCCACAGGGGGAGACTGAAGCTTTCTTT. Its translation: CATSDPQGETEAFF.